One TCR beta chain is described in this entry. Its antigen remains unknown. Unmatched junction bases numbered 10, after V lost 5 bases and J lost 0 bases. Germline V gene data show CDR1 as ENHRY and CDR2 as SYGVKD. CDR3 length: 18 residues. These data belong to a study of T cell responses to AZD1222 COVID-19 vaccine. Study outcomes and limitations: White British people made up most donors, females outnumbered males, and clonal diversity was possibly underestimated. Repertoires were sampled only after the peak T cell response.

Here immunoSEQ multiplex PCR was the method, and the copy in TCRdb shows in-frame clones only, minus some. The table includes roughly 100,000 clones, approximately 90% detected once. It was second doses at about 4 or about 12 weeks that were pooled. The source is an adult who received the AZD1222 COVID-19 vaccine. The sample was peripheral blood, taken 28 days after the second AZD1222 dose. V is TRBV10-3 and J is TRBJ2-7; 13 bases align to TRBD2. The CDR3 reads CAISSGQGTSGTSYEQYF. The DNA of the CDR3 is TGTGCCATCAGTTCCGGACAGGGGACTAGCGGGACCTCCTACGAGCAGTACTTC.